This T cell receptor (beta chain) was profiled in a study of blood T cell repertoires in COVID-19. After removal of 3 bases from V and 2 bases from J, the junction contained 5 bases not matched to a gene. Per germline, CDR1 SGHDN and CDR2 FVKESK. This CDR3 region has 15 residues. In the source study's methods: Estimation of nucleated cell counts was performed using reference gene primer amplification. Assay used: immunoSEQ multiplex PCR; TCRdb lists only in-frame clones, some missing. The V and J calls and the clone size are those of that table, but D and trimming were determined from the DNA. The sample lists 250,000 or so clones; 87% were seen once.

The chain recombines TRBV14 with TRBJ2-7; 9 nucleotides agree with TRBD2. The clonotype originates from a woman between 35 and 50 years old who had recovered from COVID-19. Sequencing input: peripheral blood. The CDR3 loop is CASSHSGGVTYEQYF. In DNA form, the CDR3 reads TGTGCCAGCAGCCATAGCGGGGGTGTTACCTACGAGCAGTACTTC. The variable domain in full, completed from reference TRBV14 and TRBJ2-7, reads EAGVTQFPSHSVIEKGQTVTLRCDPISGHDNLYWYRRVMGKEIKFLLHFVKESKQDESGMPNNRFLAERTGGTYSTLKVQPAELEDSGVYFCASSHSGGVTYEQYFGPGTRLTVT.